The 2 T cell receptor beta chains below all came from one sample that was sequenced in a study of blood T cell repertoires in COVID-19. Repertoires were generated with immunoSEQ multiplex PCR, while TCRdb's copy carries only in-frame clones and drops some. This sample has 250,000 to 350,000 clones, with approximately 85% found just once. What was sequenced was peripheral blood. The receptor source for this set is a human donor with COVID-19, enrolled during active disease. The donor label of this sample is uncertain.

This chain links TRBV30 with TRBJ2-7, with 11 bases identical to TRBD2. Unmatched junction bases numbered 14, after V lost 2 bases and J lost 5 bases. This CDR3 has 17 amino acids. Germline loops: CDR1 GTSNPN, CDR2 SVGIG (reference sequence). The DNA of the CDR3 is TGTGCCTGGAGTATCACCCGGACTAGCGGGTCCTGGGACGAGCAGTACTTC. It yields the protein CAWSITRTSGSWDEQYF.

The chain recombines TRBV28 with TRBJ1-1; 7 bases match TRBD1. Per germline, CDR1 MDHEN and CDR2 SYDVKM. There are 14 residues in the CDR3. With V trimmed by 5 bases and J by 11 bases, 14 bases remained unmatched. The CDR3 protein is CASSPPRTGVEAFF. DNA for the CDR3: TGTGCCAGCAGTCCCCCCAGGACAGGCGTGGAGGCTTTCTTT.